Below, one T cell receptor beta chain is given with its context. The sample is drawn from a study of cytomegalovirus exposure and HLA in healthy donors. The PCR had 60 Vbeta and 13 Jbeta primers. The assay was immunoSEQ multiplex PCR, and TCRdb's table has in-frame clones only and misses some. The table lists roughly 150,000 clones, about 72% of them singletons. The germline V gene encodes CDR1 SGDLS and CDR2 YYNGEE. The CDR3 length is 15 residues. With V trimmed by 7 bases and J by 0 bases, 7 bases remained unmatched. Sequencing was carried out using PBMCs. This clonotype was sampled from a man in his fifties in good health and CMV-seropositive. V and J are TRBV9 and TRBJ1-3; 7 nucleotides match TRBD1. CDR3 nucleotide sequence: TGTGCCAGCGCCGGGGGACAGTACTCTGGAAACACCATATATTTT. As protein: CASAGGQYSGNTIYF.